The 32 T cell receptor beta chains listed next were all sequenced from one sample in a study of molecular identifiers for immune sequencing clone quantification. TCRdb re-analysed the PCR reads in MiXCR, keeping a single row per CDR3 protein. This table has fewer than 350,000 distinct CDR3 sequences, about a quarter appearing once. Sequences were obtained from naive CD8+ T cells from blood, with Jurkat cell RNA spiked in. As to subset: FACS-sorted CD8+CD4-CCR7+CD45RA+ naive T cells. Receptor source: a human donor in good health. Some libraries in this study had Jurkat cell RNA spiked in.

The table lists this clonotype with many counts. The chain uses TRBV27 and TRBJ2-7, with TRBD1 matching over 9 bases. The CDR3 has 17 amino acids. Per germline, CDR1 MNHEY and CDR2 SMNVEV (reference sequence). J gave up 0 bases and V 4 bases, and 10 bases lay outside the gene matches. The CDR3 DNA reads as TGTGCCAGCAGTTCTGGACAGGGGACGCCTAGCTCCTACGAGCAGTACTTC. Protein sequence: CASSSGQGTPSSYEQYF.

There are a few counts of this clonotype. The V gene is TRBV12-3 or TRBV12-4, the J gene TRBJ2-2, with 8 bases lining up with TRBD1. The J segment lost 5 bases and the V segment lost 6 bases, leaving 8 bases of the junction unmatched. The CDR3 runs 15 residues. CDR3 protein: CASREDRGETGELFF. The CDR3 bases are TGTGCCAGCAGGGAAGACAGGGGAGAGACCGGGGAGCTGTTTTTT.

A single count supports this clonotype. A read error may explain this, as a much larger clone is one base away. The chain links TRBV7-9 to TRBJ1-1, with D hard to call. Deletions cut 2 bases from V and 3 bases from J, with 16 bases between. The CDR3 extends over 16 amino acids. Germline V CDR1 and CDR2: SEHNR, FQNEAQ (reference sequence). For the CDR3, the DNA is TGTGCCAGCAGCTTATCGAAAGGGCCCCAGCACACTGAAGCTTTCTTT. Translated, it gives CASSLSKGPQHTEAFF. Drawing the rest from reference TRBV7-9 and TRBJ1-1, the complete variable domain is DTGVSQNPRHKITKRGQNVTFRCDPISEHNRLYWYRQTLGQGPEFLTYFQNEAQLEKSRLLSDRFSAERPKGSFSTLEIQRTEQGDSAMYLCASSLSKGPQHTEAFFGQGTRLTVV.

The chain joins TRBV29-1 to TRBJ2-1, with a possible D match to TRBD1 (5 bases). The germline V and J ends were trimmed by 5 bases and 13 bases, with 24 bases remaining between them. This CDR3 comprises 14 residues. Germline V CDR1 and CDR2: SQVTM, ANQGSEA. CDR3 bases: TGCAGCGTTCGGCCGGCAGGGCCCGCGTTAGTACAGTTCTTC. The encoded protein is CSVRPAGPALVQFF.

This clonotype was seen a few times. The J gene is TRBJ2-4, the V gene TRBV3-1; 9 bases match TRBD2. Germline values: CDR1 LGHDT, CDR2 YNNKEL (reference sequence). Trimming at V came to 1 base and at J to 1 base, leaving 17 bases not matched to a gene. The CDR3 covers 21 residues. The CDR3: CASSQVVAGRIAGAAKNIQYF. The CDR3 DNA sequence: TGTGCCAGCAGCCAAGTGGTGGCTGGTCGGATAGCGGGAGCGGCCAAAAACATTCAGTACTTC. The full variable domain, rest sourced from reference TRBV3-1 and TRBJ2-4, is DTAVSQTPKYLVTQMGNDKSIKCEQNLGHDTMYWYKQDSKKFLKIMFSYNNKELIINETVPNRFSPKSPDKAHLNLHINSLELGDSAVYFCASSQVVAGRIAGAAKNIQYFGAGTRLSVL.

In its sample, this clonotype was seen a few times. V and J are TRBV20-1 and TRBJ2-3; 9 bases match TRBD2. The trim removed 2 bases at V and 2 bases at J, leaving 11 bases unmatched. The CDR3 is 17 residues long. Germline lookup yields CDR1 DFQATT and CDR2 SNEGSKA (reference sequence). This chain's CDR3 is CSARSGRLAELTDTQYF. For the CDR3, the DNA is TGCAGTGCTAGATCAGGGCGACTAGCGGAGCTCACAGATACGCAGTATTTT.

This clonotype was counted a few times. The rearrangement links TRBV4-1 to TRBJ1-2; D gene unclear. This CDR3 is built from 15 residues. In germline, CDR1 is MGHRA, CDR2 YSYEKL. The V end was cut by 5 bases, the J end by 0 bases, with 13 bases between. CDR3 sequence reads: CASSYRASANYGYTF. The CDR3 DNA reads TGCGCCAGCAGCTACCGGGCCTCAGCTAACTATGGCTACACCTTC.

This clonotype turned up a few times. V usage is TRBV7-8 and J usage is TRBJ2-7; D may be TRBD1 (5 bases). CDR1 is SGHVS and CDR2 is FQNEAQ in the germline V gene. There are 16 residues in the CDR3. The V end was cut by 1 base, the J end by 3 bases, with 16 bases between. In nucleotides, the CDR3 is TGTGCCAGCAGCTTAGAAGGCGGCAGGGCATACTACGAGCAGTACTTC. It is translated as CASSLEGGRAYYEQYF.

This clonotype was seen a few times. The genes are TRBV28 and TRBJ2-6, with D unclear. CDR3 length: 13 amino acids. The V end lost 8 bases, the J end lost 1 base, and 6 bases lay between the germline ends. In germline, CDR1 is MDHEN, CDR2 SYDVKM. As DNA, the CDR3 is TGTGCCAGCCACACTTCTGGGGCCAACGTCCTGACTTTC. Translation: CASHTSGANVLTF.

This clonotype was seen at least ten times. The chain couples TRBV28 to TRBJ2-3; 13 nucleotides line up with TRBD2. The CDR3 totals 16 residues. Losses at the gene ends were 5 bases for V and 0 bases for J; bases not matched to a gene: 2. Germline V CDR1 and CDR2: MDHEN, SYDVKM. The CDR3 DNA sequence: TGTGCCAGCAGTCAGGGACTAGCGGGAAGCACAGATACGCAGTATTTT. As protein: CASSQGLAGSTDTQYF.

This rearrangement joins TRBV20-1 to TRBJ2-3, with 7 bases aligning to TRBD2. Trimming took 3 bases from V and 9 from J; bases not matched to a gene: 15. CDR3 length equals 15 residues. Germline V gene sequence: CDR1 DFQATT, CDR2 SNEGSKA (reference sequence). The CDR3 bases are TGCAGTGCTAGGAATCTAGCGGACTTGGATTGGACGCAGTATTTT. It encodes CSARNLADLDWTQYF.

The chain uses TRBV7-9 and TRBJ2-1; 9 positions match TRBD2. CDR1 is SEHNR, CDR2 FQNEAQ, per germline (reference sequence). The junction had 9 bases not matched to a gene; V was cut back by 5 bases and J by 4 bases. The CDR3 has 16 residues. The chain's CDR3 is CASSTLAGVIYNEQFF. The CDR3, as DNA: TGTGCCAGCAGCACATTAGCGGGAGTCATATACAATGAGCAGTTCTTC.

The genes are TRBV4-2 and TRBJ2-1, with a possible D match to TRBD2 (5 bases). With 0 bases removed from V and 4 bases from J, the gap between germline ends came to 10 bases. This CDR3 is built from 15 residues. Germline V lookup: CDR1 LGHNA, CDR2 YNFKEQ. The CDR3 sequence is CASSQERDEYNEQFF. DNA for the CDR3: TGTGCCAGCAGCCAAGAGAGGGATGAATACAATGAGCAGTTCTTC.

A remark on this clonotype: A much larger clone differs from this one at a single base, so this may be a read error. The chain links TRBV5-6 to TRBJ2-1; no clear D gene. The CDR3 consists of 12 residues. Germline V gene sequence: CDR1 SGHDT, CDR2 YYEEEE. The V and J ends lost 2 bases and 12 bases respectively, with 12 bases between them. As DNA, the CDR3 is TGTGCCAGCAGCTTCCTTACAGATGTGCAGTTCTTC. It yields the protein CASSFLTDVQFF.

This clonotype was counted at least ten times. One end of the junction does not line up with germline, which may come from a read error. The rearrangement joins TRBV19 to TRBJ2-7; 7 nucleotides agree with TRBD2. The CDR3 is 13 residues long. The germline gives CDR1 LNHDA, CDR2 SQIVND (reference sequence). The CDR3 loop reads CASRISGSYEQYF. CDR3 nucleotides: TGTGCCAGTCGTATTAGCGGGTCCTACGAGCAGTACTTC.

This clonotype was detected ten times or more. The CDR3 loop is CSARSVGRPEKLFF. CDR3 bases: TGCAGTGCTAGGAGCGTGGGGCGCCCTGAAAAACTGTTTTTT. This sequence joins TRBV20-1 and TRBJ1-4; D might be TRBD1 (5 bases). The CDR3 extends over 14 amino acids. Trimming pared 3 bases from V and 7 bases from J, leaving 15 bases between. CDR1 is DFQATT, CDR2 SNEGSKA, per germline (reference sequence).

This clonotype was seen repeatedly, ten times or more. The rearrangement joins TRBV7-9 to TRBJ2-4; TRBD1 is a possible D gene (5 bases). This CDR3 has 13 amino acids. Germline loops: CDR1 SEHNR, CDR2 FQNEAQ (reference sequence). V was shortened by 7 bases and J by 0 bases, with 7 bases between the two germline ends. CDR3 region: CASTTGAKNIQYF. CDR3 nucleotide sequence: TGTGCCAGCACTACAGGAGCCAAAAACATTCAGTACTTC.

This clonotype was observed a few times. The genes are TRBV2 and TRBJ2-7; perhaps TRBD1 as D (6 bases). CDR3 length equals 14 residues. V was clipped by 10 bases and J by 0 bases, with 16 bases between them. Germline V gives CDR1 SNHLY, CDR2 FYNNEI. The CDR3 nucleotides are TGTGCCACCTATCGGACAGCTGACTCCTACGAGCAGTACTTC. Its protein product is CATYRTADSYEQYF.

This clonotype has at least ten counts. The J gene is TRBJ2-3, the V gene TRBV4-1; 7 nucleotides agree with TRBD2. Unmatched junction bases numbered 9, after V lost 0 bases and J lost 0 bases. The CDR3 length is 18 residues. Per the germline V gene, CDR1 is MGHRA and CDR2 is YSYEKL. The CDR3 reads CASSQDSASGYSTDTQYF. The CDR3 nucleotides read TGCGCCAGCAGCCAAGATTCCGCTAGCGGATACAGCACAGATACGCAGTATTTT.

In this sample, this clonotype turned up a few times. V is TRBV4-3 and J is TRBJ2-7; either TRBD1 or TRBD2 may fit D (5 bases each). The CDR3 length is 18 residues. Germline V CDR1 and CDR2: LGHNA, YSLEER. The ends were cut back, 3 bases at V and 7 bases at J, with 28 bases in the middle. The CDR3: CASSQSWGKGYQGWEQYF. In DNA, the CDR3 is TGCGCCAGCAGCCAGAGTTGGGGGAAGGGCTACCAGGGTTGGGAGCAGTACTTC.

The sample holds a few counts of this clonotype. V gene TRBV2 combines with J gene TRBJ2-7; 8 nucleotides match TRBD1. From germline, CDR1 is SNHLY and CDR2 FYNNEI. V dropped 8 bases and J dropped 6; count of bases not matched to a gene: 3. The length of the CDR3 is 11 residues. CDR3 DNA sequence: TGTGCCAGCCAGACAGGGGTCGAGCAGTACTTC. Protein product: CASQTGVEQYF. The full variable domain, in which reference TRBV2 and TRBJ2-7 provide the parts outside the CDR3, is EPEVTQTPSHQVTQMGQEVILRCVPISNHLYFYWYRQILGQKVEFLVSFYNNEISEKSEIFDDQFSVERPDGSNFTLKIRSTKLEDSAMYFCASQTGVEQYFGPGTRLTVT.

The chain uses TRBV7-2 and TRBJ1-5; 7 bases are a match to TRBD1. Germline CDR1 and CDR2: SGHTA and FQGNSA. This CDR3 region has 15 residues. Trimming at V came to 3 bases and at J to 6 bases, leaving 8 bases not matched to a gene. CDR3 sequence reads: CASSFSRGLSQPQHF. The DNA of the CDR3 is TGTGCCAGCAGCTTCAGTAGGGGGCTGAGTCAGCCCCAGCATTTT.

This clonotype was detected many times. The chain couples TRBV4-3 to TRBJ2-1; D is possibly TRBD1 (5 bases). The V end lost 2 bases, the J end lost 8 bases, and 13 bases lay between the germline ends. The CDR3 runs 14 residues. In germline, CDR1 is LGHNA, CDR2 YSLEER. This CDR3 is CASSQQGSGDEQFF. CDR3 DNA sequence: TGCGCCAGCAGCCAACAGGGATCCGGCGATGAGCAGTTCTTC.

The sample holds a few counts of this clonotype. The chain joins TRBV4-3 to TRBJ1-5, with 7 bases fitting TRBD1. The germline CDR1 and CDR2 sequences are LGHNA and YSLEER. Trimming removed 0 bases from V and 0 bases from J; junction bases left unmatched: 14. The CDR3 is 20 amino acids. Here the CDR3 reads CASSQEYGTGDPNSNQPQHF. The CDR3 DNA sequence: TGCGCCAGCAGCCAAGAATATGGTACAGGGGATCCCAATAGCAATCAGCCCCAGCATTTT.

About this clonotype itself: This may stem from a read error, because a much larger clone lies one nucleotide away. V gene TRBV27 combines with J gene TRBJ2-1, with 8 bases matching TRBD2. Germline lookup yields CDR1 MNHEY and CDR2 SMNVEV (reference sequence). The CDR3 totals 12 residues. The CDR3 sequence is CASRGLGGEQLF. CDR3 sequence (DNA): TGTGCCAGCAGGGGACTAGGAGGTGAGCAGCTCTTC.

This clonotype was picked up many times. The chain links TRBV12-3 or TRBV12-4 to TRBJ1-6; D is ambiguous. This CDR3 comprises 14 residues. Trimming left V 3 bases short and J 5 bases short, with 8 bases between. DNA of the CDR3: TGTGCCAGCAGTTTGAGTGGCGATAATTCACCCCTCCACTTT. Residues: CASSLSGDNSPLHF.

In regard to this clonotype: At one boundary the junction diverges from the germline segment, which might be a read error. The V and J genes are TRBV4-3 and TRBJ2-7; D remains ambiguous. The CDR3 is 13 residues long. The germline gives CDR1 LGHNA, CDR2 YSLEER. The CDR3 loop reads CPSSQDLAYEQYF. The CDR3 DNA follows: TGCCCCAGCAGCCAAGATTTGGCCTACGAGCAGTACTTC.

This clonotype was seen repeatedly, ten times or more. The CDR3 protein is CSVDPGIPEAFF. The CDR3 DNA is TGCAGCGTTGACCCAGGAATTCCTGAAGCTTTCTTT. The gene calls are TRBV29-1 and TRBJ1-1; D ambiguous. The CDR3 consists of 12 residues. The germline gives CDR1 SQVTM, CDR2 ANQGSEA. The V gene lost 3 bases and the J gene lost 6 bases, with 11 bases spanning the gap. The variable domain in full, with the rest retrieved from reference TRBV29-1 and TRBJ1-1, is SAVISQKPSRDICQRGTSLTIQCQVDSQVTMMFWYRQQPGQSLTLIATANQGSEATYESGFVIDKFPISRPNLTFSTLTVSNMSPEDSSIYLCSVDPGIPEAFFGQGTRLTVV.

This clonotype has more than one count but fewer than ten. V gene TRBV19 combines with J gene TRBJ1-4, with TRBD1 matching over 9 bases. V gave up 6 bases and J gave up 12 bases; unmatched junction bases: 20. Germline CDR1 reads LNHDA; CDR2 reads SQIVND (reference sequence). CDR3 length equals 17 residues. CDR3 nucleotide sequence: TGTGCCAGTAGCCCTTTCCCCGGACAGGGGCGACCCGGGGAACTGTTTTTT. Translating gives CASSPFPGQGRPGELFF.

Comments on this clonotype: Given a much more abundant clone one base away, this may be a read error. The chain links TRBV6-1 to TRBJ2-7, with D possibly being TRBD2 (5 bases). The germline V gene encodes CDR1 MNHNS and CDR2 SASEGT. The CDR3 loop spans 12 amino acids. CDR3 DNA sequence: TGTGCCAGCAGTGATCCGGGGTACGTGCAGTACTTC. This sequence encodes CASSDPGYVQYF.

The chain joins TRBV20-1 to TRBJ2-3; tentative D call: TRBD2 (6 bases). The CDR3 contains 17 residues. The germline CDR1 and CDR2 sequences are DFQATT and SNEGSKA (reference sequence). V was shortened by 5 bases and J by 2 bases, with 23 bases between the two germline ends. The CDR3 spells CSAGEGTPIYYTDTQYF. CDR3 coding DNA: TGCAGTGCTGGCGAGGGGACTCCCATTTACTACACAGATACGCAGTATTTT.

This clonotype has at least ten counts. The CDR3 is CSAREGTSPVYEQYF. DNA for the CDR3: TGCAGTGCTAGAGAGGGGACTAGCCCTGTCTACGAGCAGTACTTC. The chain links TRBV20-1 to TRBJ2-7; 9 nucleotides align to TRBD2. The CDR3 is 15 residues long. Trimming removed 0 bases from V and 3 bases from J; junction bases left unmatched: 6. Germline assignment: CDR1 DFQATT and CDR2 SNEGSKA (reference sequence).